A single sample gave rise to the 15 T cell receptor beta chains below, sequenced in a study of neurological immune-mediated disorders. TCRdb reanalysed the 5' RACE reads using MiXCR and keeps one entry per CDR3 protein. Among about 38,000 distinct CDR3 sequences, about 4.8% were seen once, and the ten largest hold roughly 10%. The specimen sequenced was CD4+ T cells from blood. Receptor source: a man aged 18 to 30 in good health.

This clonotype came up many times. This rearrangement joins TRBV7-2 to TRBJ2-3; D is unresolved. The ends were cut back, 0 bases at V and 3 bases at J, with 7 bases in the middle. Per germline, CDR1 SGHTA and CDR2 FQGNSA. The CDR3 has 14 residues. The CDR3 coding sequence is TGTGCCAGCAGCTTAGCGCTAATGACAGATACGCAGTATTTT. Translated: CASSLALMTDTQYF.

This clonotype was picked up many times. This chain uses TRBV3-1 with TRBJ2-1; a weak D match, TRBD1 (6 bases). V lost 5 bases and J lost 8, with 19 bases in between. The CDR3 consists of 15 residues. Germline loops: CDR1 LGHDT, CDR2 YNNKEL (reference sequence). The CDR3 sequence is CASSREGTGSHEQFF. The CDR3, as DNA: TGTGCCAGCAGCAGAGAGGGAACAGGGAGCCATGAGCAGTTCTTC.

There are many counts of this clonotype. The chain joins TRBV6-5 to TRBJ2-3; D is undetermined. V gave up 4 bases and J gave up 6 bases, with 8 bases separating them. The CDR3 totals 12 residues. Germline V gene sequence: CDR1 MNHEY, CDR2 SVGAGI. CDR3 coding DNA: TGTGCCAGCAGTTCCGTCTCGGATACGCAGTATTTT. Translated, it gives CASSSVSDTQYF.

In this sample, this clonotype turned up many times. V usage is TRBV10-3 and J usage is TRBJ1-6, with a tentative D call TRBD1 (5 bases). Per the germline V gene, CDR1 is ENHRY and CDR2 is SYGVKD. The V end lost 4 bases, the J end lost 7 bases, and 14 bases lay between the germline ends. The length of the CDR3 is 15 residues. The CDR3 loop is CAISGGLSGNSPLHF. The CDR3 nucleotides read TGTGCCATCAGTGGCGGGCTCTCAGGGAATTCACCCCTCCACTTT.

This clonotype came up many times. This chain connects TRBV25-1 to TRBJ2-7; 7 bases line up with TRBD1. Trimming took 2 bases from V and 2 from J; bases not matched to a gene: 9. CDR1 is MGHDK and CDR2 is SYGVNS in the germline V gene. There are 16 residues in the CDR3. DNA of the CDR3: TGTGCCAGCAGTGAAGTCTTTGTGGGACAGACCTACGAGCAGTACTTC. This codes for CASSEVFVGQTYEQYF.

This clonotype was detected many times. The chain has TRBV20-1 and TRBJ2-5; maybe TRBD2 (5 bases). V was shortened by 3 bases and J by 4 bases, with 12 bases between the two germline ends. There are 13 residues in the CDR3. Per germline, CDR1 DFQATT and CDR2 SNEGSKA (reference sequence). The CDR3 sequence is CSASSRVRETQYF. The CDR3 nucleotides read TGCAGTGCTAGTTCGAGGGTGCGAGAGACCCAGTACTTC.

This clonotype came up many times. CDR3 in amino acids: CSAKRQEDQPQHF. The CDR3 bases are TGCAGTGCTAAACGACAGGAAGATCAGCCCCAGCATTTT. This rearrangement joins TRBV20-1 to TRBJ1-5; D perhaps matches TRBD1 (6 bases). V lost 4 bases and J lost 5, with 12 bases in between. Germline values: CDR1 DFQATT, CDR2 SNEGSKA (reference sequence). The CDR3 consists of 13 residues.

This clonotype was found many times. The chain combines TRBV5-5 with TRBJ1-2; a possible D gene is TRBD1 (6 bases). Germline V gene sequence: CDR1 SGHKS, CDR2 YYEKEE (reference sequence). This CDR3 contains 15 residues. Trimming cost V 4 bases and J 1 base, with 14 bases left between them. Written as DNA, the CDR3 is TGTGCCAGCAGCCCCAGGTGGACAGTTAACTATGGCTACACCTTC. This codes for CASSPRWTVNYGYTF.

In this sample, this clonotype turned up many times. V usage is TRBV6-2 or TRBV6-3 and J usage is TRBJ2-5; no clear D gene. Germline CDR1 reads MNHEY; CDR2 reads SVGEGT. Trimming took off 0 bases at V and 7 bases at J, with 9 bases between the two ends. The CDR3 has 13 residues. The CDR3 nucleotides read TGTGCCAGCAGTTACTCGTTAAGAAGGACCCAGTACTTC. It specifies CASSYSLRRTQYF.

This clonotype has a count of ten or more. The chain links TRBV15 to TRBJ2-4; D not resolved. The CDR3 loop spans 16 amino acids. CDR1 LNHNV and CDR2 YYDKDF come from the germline V gene (reference sequence). Trimming took off 0 bases at V and 1 base at J, with 10 bases between the two ends. As DNA, the CDR3 is TGTGCCACCAGCAGAGACCCATTTTCCGCCAAAAACATTCAGTACTTC. It is translated as CATSRDPFSAKNIQYF.

This clonotype was detected many times. The chain employs TRBV20-1 and TRBJ1-1; no firm D call. Per the germline V gene, CDR1 is DFQATT and CDR2 is SNEGSKA (reference sequence). This CDR3 contains 15 residues. V lost 4 bases, J lost 0 bases, and 15 bases lay in between. CDR3 amino acids: CSANRLEGMNTEAFF. In DNA, the CDR3 is TGCAGTGCTAATCGGTTGGAGGGCATGAACACTGAAGCTTTCTTT.

This clonotype was seen many times. The chain uses TRBV3-1 and TRBJ2-7, with 11 bases that match TRBD2. CDR1 is LGHDT, CDR2 YNNKEL, per germline (reference sequence). V lost 3 bases, J lost 3 bases, and 1 base stayed unmatched. The CDR3 is 14 amino acids. CDR3 nucleotide sequence: TGTGCCAGCAGCCAGGGACTAGCGGACTACGAGCAGTACTTC. Its protein product is CASSQGLADYEQYF.

This clonotype was counted ten times or more. The CDR3 DNA is TGCGCCAGCAGCTTGGGTCCAGGGGGCGCAGATACGCAGTATTTT. Translated: CASSLGPGGADTQYF. The V call is TRBV5-1, the J call TRBJ2-3; 8 bases agree with TRBD1. Trimming took 0 bases from V and 4 from J; bases not matched to a gene: 4. Germline loops: CDR1 SGHRS, CDR2 YFSETQ. CDR3 size: 15 residues. The entire variable domain, with the rest obtained from reference TRBV5-1 and TRBJ2-3, is as follows: KAGVTQTPRYLIKTRGQQVTLSCSPISGHRSVSWYQQTPGQGLQFLFEYFSETQRNKGNFPGRFSGRQFSNSRSEMNVSTLELGDSALYLCASSLGPGGADTQYFGPGTRLTVL.

This clonotype was detected ten times or more. This rearrangement joins TRBV6-1 to TRBJ1-5; D call uncertain. The CDR3 sequence is 14 residues long. With 3 bases removed from V and 6 bases from J, the gap between germline ends came to 12 bases. Germline assignment: CDR1 MNHNS and CDR2 SASEGT. The chain's CDR3 is CASSEWGIGQPQHF. CDR3 nucleotide sequence: TGTGCCAGCAGTGAGTGGGGAATTGGTCAGCCCCAGCATTTT.

This clonotype was recorded at least ten times. This chain uses TRBV3-1 with TRBJ1-3, with D perhaps matching TRBD1 (5 bases). CDR1 and CDR2 from the germline V gene are LGHDT and YNNKEL (reference sequence). The CDR3 contains 15 residues. Trimming pared 2 bases from V and 0 bases from J, leaving 8 bases between. CDR3 sequence: CASSQPGSSGNTIYF. CDR3 DNA sequence: TGTGCCAGCAGCCAACCAGGGTCCTCTGGAAACACCATATATTTT.